This T cell receptor beta chain was captured in a study of cytomegalovirus exposure and HLA in healthy donors. Germline V gene sequence: CDR1 PRHDT, CDR2 FYEKMQ (reference sequence). Trimming cost V 2 bases and J 14 bases; bases outside gene matches: 7. The CDR3 loop spans 14 amino acids. This PCR relied on a set of 60 Vbeta primers and 13 Jbeta primers. The method was immunoSEQ multiplex PCR; TCRdb's version includes in-frame clones alone and lacks a portion of them. The sample holds tens of thousands of clones, around 81% seen once. The chain joins TRBV13 to TRBJ2-1, with 12 bases identical to TRBD2. The sample was PBMCs. This TCR came from a man younger than 45 in good health and CMV-seronegative. The CDR3 protein is CASSLSLAGGGKFF. DNA for the CDR3: TGTGCCAGCAGCTTATCGCTAGCGGGAGGGGGGAAGTTCTTC.